These 16 T cell receptor beta chains were sequenced from one sample in a study of neoadjuvant anti-PD-1 for oral cavity cancer. The table came from immunoSEQ multiplex PCR; TCRdb's copy has only in-frame clones and leaves some out. Of 30,000 to 40,000 clones listed, roughly 89% were seen once; the top ten hold about 4%. The input for sequencing was PBMCs, taken before nivolumab (anti-PD-1) treatment. The receptor set was obtained from a person between 35 and 79 years old with oral cavity squamous cell carcinoma.

This clone was counted between two and nine times. This chain links TRBV5-1 with TRBJ2-1; 10 bases are a match to TRBD2. Germline CDR1 is SGHRS and CDR2 is YFSETQ. The CDR3 length is 13 residues. CDR3 loop: CASWSGGANEQFF. As DNA, the CDR3 is TGCGCTTCGTGGAGCGGGGGGGCCAATGAGCAGTTCTTC.

V gene TRBV9 combines with J gene TRBJ2-3, with 9 bases lining up with TRBD2. This CDR3 is built from 17 residues. CDR1 is SGDLS and CDR2 is YYNGEE in the germline V gene. V lost 0 bases and J lost 2; bases outside the gene matches: 7. The chain's CDR3 is CASSVEGGGGDTDTQYF. Here the CDR3 DNA reads TGTGCCAGCAGCGTAGAGGGCGGCGGGGGGGACACAGATACGCAGTATTTT.

The J gene is TRBJ1-2, the V gene TRBV10-3, with D possibly matching TRBD1 (5 bases). Per germline, CDR1 ENHRY and CDR2 SYGVKD. The V end lost 2 bases, the J end lost 3 bases, and 7 bases lay between the germline ends. The CDR3 runs 13 residues. The chain's CDR3 is CAISERGDYGYTF. Written as DNA, the CDR3 is TGTGCCATCAGTGAGAGGGGCGACTATGGCTACACCTTC.

This clone was recorded once. This sequence joins TRBV28 and TRBJ1-2; tentatively, D is TRBD1 (6 bases). Germline V gene data show CDR1 as MDHEN and CDR2 as SYDVKM. The CDR3 has 14 amino acids. Trimming removed 4 bases at V and 7 bases at J, with 16 bases between. The CDR3 region is CASSSGQTRTGYTF. The CDR3 DNA follows: TGTGCCAGCAGTTCTGGACAGACTCGAACTGGCTACACCTTC.

The CDR3, as DNA: TGTGCCAGCAGCTCCCTCGAGGGGTTGACTGAAAAACTGTTTTTT. Translation gives CASSSLEGLTEKLFF. J is TRBJ1-4 and V is TRBV7-9, with D perhaps matching TRBD1 (5 bases). V was clipped by 4 bases and J by 7 bases, with 16 bases between them. This CDR3 has 15 residues. Per germline, CDR1 SEHNR and CDR2 FQNEAQ (reference sequence).

The V and J genes are TRBV4-3 and TRBJ2-7, with 10 nucleotides matching TRBD1. The germline CDR1 and CDR2 sequences are LGHNA and YSLEER. The CDR3 is 18 residues long. J lost 6 bases, V lost 1 base, and 15 bases had no gene match. CDR3 region: CASSQVRGDRGRSVEQYF. The CDR3 DNA reads TGCGCCAGCAGCCAAGTTCGGGGGGACAGGGGCCGCTCTGTCGAGCAGTACTTC.

This sequence joins TRBV11-2 and TRBJ2-1; D unresolved. This CDR3 is built from 18 residues. Germline V gene sequence: CDR1 SGHAT, CDR2 FQNNGV. Trimming removed 0 bases at V and 4 bases at J, with 19 bases between. As DNA, the CDR3 is TGTGCCAGCAGCTTAGAGAGAGGCTCAGACTTACGATACAATGAGCAGTTCTTC. It specifies CASSLERGSDLRYNEQFF. The variable domain in full, completed from reference TRBV11-2 and TRBJ2-1, reads EAGVAQSPRYKIIEKRQSVAFWCNPISGHATLYWYQQILGQGPKLLIQFQNNGVVDDSQLPKDRFSAERLKGVDSTLKIQPAKLEDSAVYLCASSLERGSDLRYNEQFFGPGTRLTVL.

V and J are TRBV5-5 and TRBJ2-7; possible D gene TRBD2, 5 bases. Trimming left V 0 bases short and J 0 bases short, with 13 bases between. This CDR3 has 16 residues. The V gene's germline CDR1 is SGHKS and CDR2 YYEKEE (reference sequence). The CDR3, as DNA: TGTGCCAGCAGCTTGGCTGGGAGCCTAAGCTCCTACGAGCAGTACTTC. Translated, it gives CASSLAGSLSSYEQYF. Full variable domain (missing parts from reference TRBV5-5 and TRBJ2-7): DAGVTQSPTHLIKTRGQQVTLRCSPISGHKSVSWYQQVLGQGPQFIFQYYEKEERGRGNFPDRFSARQFPNYSSELNVNALLLGDSALYLCASSLAGSLSSYEQYFGPGTRLTVT.

The chain is built from TRBV7-8 and TRBJ1-4; no reliable D call. Between the trimmed V and J ends, which lost 1 base and 4 bases, there was a span of 10 bases. Looked up from germline, CDR1 is SGHVS and CDR2 is FQNEAQ. This CDR3 spans 15 amino acids. CDR3 in DNA: TGTGCCAGCAGCTTAGAGTCAGTCGGTAATGAAAAACTGTTTTTT. Amino acid sequence: CASSLESVGNEKLFF.

The rearrangement uses TRBV5-5 and TRBJ1-3; 8 positions agree with TRBD1. Germline CDR1 is SGHKS and CDR2 is YYEKEE (reference sequence). V shed 3 bases, J shed 3 bases, and the junction held 8 bases outside the gene matches. The CDR3 totals 16 residues. For the CDR3, the DNA is TGTGCCAGCAGCTCTCCGACAGGGGCGGTTGGAAACACCATATATTTT. Protein product: CASSSPTGAVGNTIYF.

The V call is TRBV30, the J call TRBJ1-1; possibly TRBD1 for D (5 bases). Trimming left V 0 bases short and J 5 bases short, with 13 bases between. From germline, CDR1 is GTSNPN and CDR2 SVGIG (reference sequence). The CDR3 spans 14 residues. The CDR3 DNA is TGTGCCTGGAGTGTACTATATGGGGGGACTGAAGCTTTCTTT. It is translated as CAWSVLYGGTEAFF. The full variable domain, its missing parts supplied by reference TRBV30 and TRBJ1-1, is SQTIHQWPATLVQPVGSPLSLECTVEGTSNPNLYWYRQAAGRGLQLLFYSVGIGQISSEVPQNLSASRPQDRQFILSSKKLLLSDSGFYLCAWSVLYGGTEAFFGQGTRLTVV.

The chain carries TRBV7-6 and TRBJ2-5; tentatively, D is TRBD1 (6 bases). Trimming left V 2 bases short and J 0 bases short, with 7 bases between. This CDR3 has 14 residues. CDR1 is SGHVS, CDR2 FNYEAQ, per germline. CDR3 region: CASSLQGYQETQYF. CDR3 nucleotide sequence: TGTGCCAGCAGCTTACAGGGGTACCAAGAGACCCAGTACTTC.

V usage is TRBV4-2 and J usage is TRBJ2-7; 7 bases are a match to TRBD1. Per germline, CDR1 LGHNA and CDR2 YNFKEQ. V trimming: 0 bases; J trimming: 3 bases; junction bases outside the gene matches: 2. This CDR3 has 14 residues. CDR3 sequence: CASSQDTGDYEQYF. The CDR3 nucleotides are TGTGCCAGCAGCCAAGATACAGGGGACTACGAGCAGTACTTC.

The chain links TRBV28 to TRBJ1-5; TRBD1 matches at 8 bases. Per the germline V gene, CDR1 is MDHEN and CDR2 is SYDVKM. The CDR3 is made up of 17 amino acids. The trim removed 7 bases at V and 3 bases at J, leaving 14 bases unmatched. In DNA, the CDR3 is TGTGCCAGCAACCCCCCGGGACAGGAAGGGGCCAATCAGCCCCAGCATTTT. This encodes CASNPPGQEGANQPQHF.

The V and J genes are TRBV5-7 and TRBJ2-7; 9 nucleotides align to TRBD1. TRBV5-7 is assigned to the ORF class and has an uncertain function. V lost 4 bases and J lost 5; bases outside the gene matches: 7. CDR3 length: 14 residues. CDR3 sequence: CASSKTGGTHEQYF. CDR3 bases: TGTGCCAGCAGCAAGACAGGGGGGACCCACGAGCAGTACTTC.

V gene TRBV7-8 combines with J gene TRBJ1-1, with a possible D match to TRBD1 (5 bases). The CDR3 spans 12 residues. The germline V gene encodes CDR1 SGHVS and CDR2 FQNEAQ. V lost 2 bases and J 11 bases, leaving 12 bases between the germline ends. The chain's CDR3 is CASSLPLGDAFF. In DNA form, the CDR3 reads TGTGCCAGCAGCTTACCCCTCGGGGACGCTTTCTTT.